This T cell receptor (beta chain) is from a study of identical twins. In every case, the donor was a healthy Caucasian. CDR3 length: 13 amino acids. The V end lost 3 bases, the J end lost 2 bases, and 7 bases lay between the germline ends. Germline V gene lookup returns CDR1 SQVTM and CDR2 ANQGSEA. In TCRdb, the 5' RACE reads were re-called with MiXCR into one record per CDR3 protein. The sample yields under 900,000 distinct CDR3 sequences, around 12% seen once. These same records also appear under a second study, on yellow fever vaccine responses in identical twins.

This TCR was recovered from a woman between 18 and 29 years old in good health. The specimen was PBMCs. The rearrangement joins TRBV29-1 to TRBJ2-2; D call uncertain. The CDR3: CSVDGHNTGELFF. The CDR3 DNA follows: TGCAGCGTTGATGGGCACAACACCGGGGAGCTGTTTTTT.